Included here is one TCR beta chain sequence, with context. What it recognizes is unknown. This specimen comes from a study of T cell responses to AZD1222 COVID-19 vaccine. General study results and limits: Reportedly, nearly half the spike-specific TCRs target unmutated variant regions.

Generated by immunoSEQ multiplex PCR, the TCRdb table keeps only in-frame clones and is missing some. The top ten hold roughly 2.4% of the sample, which has about 93,000 clones, over 75% seen once. The CDR3 loop spans 15 amino acids. Germline loops: CDR1 SGHTA, CDR2 FQGTGA. The trim removed 0 bases at V and 2 bases at J, leaving 3 bases unmatched. The V and J genes are TRBV7-3 and TRBJ2-7; 8 bases are shared with TRBD1. The sequences come from peripheral blood, collected 28 days after the second AZD1222 dose. The source is an adult who received the AZD1222 COVID-19 vaccine. The CDR3 spells CASSLTGTGTYEQYF. CDR3 in DNA: TGTGCCAGCAGCTTAACAGGGACAGGAACCTACGAGCAGTACTTC. The full variable domain, in which reference TRBV7-3 and TRBJ2-7 provide the parts outside the CDR3, is GAGVSQTPSNKVTEKGKYVELRCDPISGHTALYWYRQSLGQGPEFLIYFQGTGAADDSGLPNDRFFAVRPEGSVSTLKIQRTERGDSAVYLCASSLTGTGTYEQYFGPGTRLTVT.